This TCR beta chain originates from a study of T cell repertoires and Cas9 in healthy adults. About the study: SpCas9-reactive CD4 and CD8 T cells were characterized for potency, cytotoxicity and lineage. Study observations and caveats: SpCas9-reactive regulatory T cells reportedly mitigated SpCas9-reactive effector T cells in vitro.

The assay was immunoSEQ multiplex PCR, and TCRdb's table has in-frame clones only and misses some. The sample yields tens of thousands of clones, about 89% seen once. The CDR3 has 15 amino acids. The germline CDR1 and CDR2 sequences are MNHNY and SVGAGI (reference sequence). The V and J ends lost 2 bases and 8 bases respectively, with 16 bases between them. Notes on this clone: What it binds is not known.

The chain recombines TRBV6-6 with TRBJ2-1; maybe TRBD2 (5 bases). Sequenced sample: CD4+ effector T cells (CD127+, CD25-, CD137-, CD154-) from PBMCs; culture status not recorded. This clonotype originated in a human donor in good health. CDR3 DNA sequence: TGTGCCAGCAGTTACGGTGGAGTGGGAGAGGATGAGCAGTTCTTC. This translates into CASSYGGVGEDEQFF.